This is a list of T cell receptor beta chains from one sample in a study of cytomegalovirus exposure and HLA in healthy donors. Using immunoSEQ multiplex PCR, the repertoire was profiled, and TCRdb retains in-frame clones only, with some absent. The sample includes 220,000 or so clones, more than 75% of them seen just once. Sequenced: PBMCs. The source of these receptors is a woman in her late teens or twenties in good health and CMV-seropositive. CDR3s include the opening cysteine and the closing phenylalanine or tryptophan. D genes are given only for firm matches. Size tells how often a clone was seen (once, few, many) or the class of an expanded clone, and some rows leave it out.

J gene: TRBJ2-1; clone size: NA; D gene: TRBD2; V gene: TRBV7-9; CDR3 protein: CASSLRAGGPDEQFF; CDR3 DNA: TGTGCCAGCAGCTTACGCGCGGGAGGGCCTGATGAGCAGTTCTTC
J gene: TRBJ2-7; clone size: NA; D gene: NA; V gene: TRBV6-5; CDR3 protein: CASSYGAGENYEQYF; CDR3 DNA: TGTGCCAGCAGTTACGGCGCAGGGGAAAATTACGAGCAGTACTTC
J gene: TRBJ1-3; clone size: NA; D gene: NA; V gene: TRBV28; CDR3 protein: CASSFQGSGNTIYF; CDR3 DNA: TGTGCCAGCAGTTTCCAGGGATCTGGAAACACCATATATTTT
J gene: TRBJ1-5; clone size: NA; D gene: NA; V gene: TRBV6-1; CDR3 protein: CASSESGGYQPQHF; CDR3 DNA: TGTGCCAGCAGTGAATCGGGGGGCTATCAGCCCCAGCATTTT
J gene: TRBJ1-4; clone size: once; D gene: TRBD1; V gene: TRBV6-5; CDR3 protein: CASSYSRQGREKLFF; CDR3 DNA: TGTGCCAGCAGTTACTCCCGACAGGGTAGAGAAAAACTGTTTTTT
J gene: TRBJ2-5; clone size: NA; D gene: TRBD1; V gene: TRBV27; CDR3 protein: CASSPSTGGTSTQYF; CDR3 DNA: TGTGCCAGCAGTCCCTCGACAGGGGGGACGTCGACCCAGTACTTC
J gene: TRBJ1-1; clone size: NA; D gene: TRBD1; V gene: TRBV18; CDR3 protein: CASSPTGGLNTEAFF; CDR3 DNA: TGTGCCAGCTCCCCGACAGGGGGCTTAAACACTGAAGCTTTCTTT
J gene: TRBJ1-6; clone size: NA; D gene: NA; V gene: TRBV30; CDR3 protein: CAFRTNYNSPLHF; CDR3 DNA: TGTGCCTTCCGGACTAACTATAATTCACCCCTCCACTTT
J gene: TRBJ2-2; clone size: few; D gene: TRBD1; V gene: TRBV5-6; CDR3 protein: CASDDRGINTGELFF; CDR3 DNA: TGTGCCAGCGACGACAGGGGAATCAACACCGGGGAGCTGTTTTTT
J gene: TRBJ2-1; clone size: NA; D gene: TRBD2; V gene: TRBV27; CDR3 protein: CASSLVSGGNNEQFF; CDR3 DNA: TGTGCCAGCAGTTTAGTTAGCGGGGGGAACAATGAGCAGTTCTTC
J gene: TRBJ2-7; clone size: NA; D gene: NA; V gene: TRBV28; CDR3 protein: CASSSAGDTGTYF; CDR3 DNA: TGTGCCAGCAGTTCAGCGGGTGACACGGGGACGTACTTC
J gene: TRBJ2-7; clone size: NA; D gene: TRBD2; V gene: TRBV18; CDR3 protein: CASSPPLAGTYEQYF; CDR3 DNA: TGTGCCAGCTCACCACCGCTAGCGGGGACGTACGAGCAGTACTTC
J gene: TRBJ1-1; clone size: NA; D gene: TRBD1; V gene: TRBV28; CDR3 protein: CASSLRDRDFTEAFF; CDR3 DNA: TGTGCCAGCAGTCTCCGGGACAGGGATTTCACTGAAGCTTTCTTT
J gene: TRBJ2-1; clone size: once; D gene: TRBD1; V gene: TRBV30; CDR3 protein: CAWSGGTGAYRPYNEQFF; CDR3 DNA: TGTGCCTGGAGTGGGGGGACAGGCGCATACAGGCCCTACAATGAGCAGTTCTTC
J gene: TRBJ1-2; clone size: NA; D gene: NA; V gene: TRBV7-6; CDR3 protein: CASSLDMDSSYGYTF; CDR3 DNA: TGTGCCAGCAGCCTCGATATGGACAGTAGCTATGGCTACACCTTC
J gene: TRBJ1-1; clone size: NA; D gene: NA; V gene: TRBV4-2; CDR3 protein: CASSQDRGNTEAFF; CDR3 DNA: TGTGCCAGCAGCCAAGATAGGGGGAACACTGAAGCTTTCTTT
J gene: TRBJ1-1; clone size: NA; D gene: TRBD1; V gene: TRBV27; CDR3 protein: CASSFRGRGLNTEAFF; CDR3 DNA: TGTGCCAGCAGTTTTAGGGGCAGGGGGCTGAACACTGAAGCTTTCTTT
J gene: TRBJ2-7; clone size: NA; D gene: TRBD1; V gene: TRBV19; CDR3 protein: CATQDRVDEQYF; CDR3 DNA: TGTGCCACCCAAGACAGGGTCGACGAGCAGTACTTC
J gene: TRBJ2-7; clone size: NA; D gene: TRBD1; V gene: TRBV25-1; CDR3 protein: CASSIRTGGWYEQYF; CDR3 DNA: TGTGCCAGCAGTATCCGGACAGGGGGCTGGTACGAGCAGTACTTC
J gene: TRBJ1-1; clone size: NA; D gene: NA; V gene: TRBV5-8; CDR3 protein: CASSSEGQGATEAFF; CDR3 DNA: TGTGCCAGCAGCTCGGAGGGGCAGGGCGCCACTGAAGCTTTCTTT
J gene: TRBJ2-7; clone size: NA; D gene: NA; V gene: TRBV28; CDR3 protein: CASASLFYEQYF; CDR3 DNA: TGTGCCAGCGCTAGTTTATTCTACGAGCAGTACTTC
J gene: TRBJ2-2; clone size: NA; D gene: NA; V gene: TRBV5-1; CDR3 protein: CASSLRGDTGELFF; CDR3 DNA: TGCGCCAGCAGCTTGAGGGGTGACACCGGGGAGCTGTTTTTT
J gene: TRBJ2-2; clone size: NA; D gene: TRBD1; V gene: TRBV28; CDR3 protein: CASSFGDRGSGELFF; CDR3 DNA: TGTGCCAGCAGTTTCGGGGACAGGGGGTCCGGGGAGCTGTTTTTT
J gene: TRBJ1-5; clone size: NA; D gene: NA; V gene: TRBV6-6; CDR3 protein: CASSYPDRFEDQPQHF; CDR3 DNA: TGTGCCAGCAGTTACCCCGACAGGTTTGAAGATCAGCCCCAGCATTTT
J gene: TRBJ1-2; clone size: few; D gene: TRBD1; V gene: TRBV28; CDR3 protein: CASSELLTGEHGYTF; CDR3 DNA: TGTGCCAGCAGCGAATTACTGACAGGGGAACATGGCTACACCTTC
J gene: TRBJ2-7; clone size: few; D gene: NA; V gene: TRBV28; CDR3 protein: CASRDSRGSYEQYF; CDR3 DNA: TGTGCCAGCAGGGATAGCAGGGGCAGCTACGAGCAGTACTTC
J gene: TRBJ2-6; clone size: NA; D gene: NA; V gene: TRBV28; CDR3 protein: CASTLRGMKSGANVLTF; CDR3 DNA: TGTGCCAGCACCTTAAGGGGCATGAAGTCTGGGGCCAACGTCCTGACTTTC
J gene: TRBJ2-7; clone size: NA; D gene: TRBD1; V gene: TRBV27; CDR3 protein: CASRKETGAREQYF; CDR3 DNA: TGTGCCAGCAGAAAAGAGACAGGGGCACGCGAGCAGTACTTC
J gene: TRBJ2-7; clone size: few; D gene: NA; V gene: TRBV19; CDR3 protein: CASSPSWGRWEQYF; CDR3 DNA: TGTGCCAGTAGTCCCTCTTGGGGCCGGTGGGAGCAGTACTTC
J gene: TRBJ2-5; clone size: NA; D gene: NA; V gene: TRBV9; CDR3 protein: CASSARSRQETQYF; CDR3 DNA: TGTGCCAGCAGCGCTCGGAGTCGCCAAGAGACCCAGTACTTC